This T cell receptor beta chain was obtained from a study of PD-1 blockade in classical Hodgkin lymphoma. General study results and limits: Underlying causes for the observed repertoire differences were not defined, possibly disease activity or prior therapy.

Time point described: newly diagnosed, previously untreated cHL patient sample. The CD4+ T cells used were purified from thawed PBMCs through magnetic negative selection. About this clone: Its antigen remains unknown.

Sequencing used immunoSEQ multiplex PCR; TCRdb keeps in-frame clones, though not all of them. The sample has some 14,000 clones; around 84% are singletons. Trimming cost V 4 bases and J 3 bases; bases outside gene matches: 3. Looked up from germline, CDR1 is SGHKS and CDR2 is YYEKEE (reference sequence). The CDR3 totals 14 residues. The receptor was derived from a human donor with classical Hodgkin lymphoma. The sample comprised CD4+ T cells from blood. The chain uses TRBV5-5 and TRBJ1-4; 7 bases match TRBD1. The CDR3 nucleotides read TGTGCCAGCAGCATGACAGGGTCTAATGAAAAACTGTTTTTT. Amino acid sequence: CASSMTGSNEKLFF.